Presented here are 24 T cell receptor beta chains from one specimen sequenced in a study of blood T cell repertoires in COVID-19 (TCRdb year 2020). Library preparation used the immunoSEQ multiplex PCR assay. TCRdb took over this immuneACCESS table, retaining in-frame rearrangements with V and J assigned. Such tables are incomplete; in checked studies, under half of the missing clones stem from an unresolved V gene, and the remainder is unexplained. The sample records about 280,000 clones, around 87% of which are singletons. The ten biggest clones cover 2.2% of the sample. The sequenced sample consisted of peripheral blood. All receptors come from a woman in her 50s who had recovered from COVID-19.

The V call is TRBV18, the J call TRBJ2-2, with D tentatively TRBD2 (6 bases). The CDR3 consists of 16 residues. V shed 3 bases and J shed 4 bases, with 15 bases lying between them. In germline, CDR1 is KGHSH, CDR2 LQKENI. CDR3 amino acids: CASSPENGGLTGELFF. CDR3 bases: TGTGCCAGCTCACCGGAAAACGGGGGTCTCACCGGGGAGCTGTTTTTT.

The V gene is TRBV5-1, the J gene TRBJ1-2; 8 bases align to TRBD1. Germline V gene sequence: CDR1 SGHRS, CDR2 YFSETQ. V lost 4 bases and J lost 2; bases outside the gene matches: 10. The CDR3 totals 16 residues. The CDR3 reads CASSNTGQVVNYGYTF. The CDR3 DNA follows: TGCGCCAGCAGCAACACGGGACAGGTCGTCAACTATGGCTACACCTTC.

This chain links TRBV7-9 with TRBJ2-3; a possible D gene is TRBD2 (5 bases). The CDR3 covers 14 residues. V was trimmed by 4 bases and J by 4 bases, leaving 12 bases between them. The germline V gene encodes CDR1 SEHNR and CDR2 FQNEAQ (reference sequence). The CDR3 sequence is CASSWMTGADTQYF. The DNA of the CDR3 is TGTGCCAGCAGCTGGATGACCGGGGCAGATACGCAGTATTTT.

The chain employs TRBV19 and TRBJ1-2; the D is unclear. CDR1 and CDR2 from the germline V gene are LNHDA and SQIVND (reference sequence). Trimming took off 7 bases at V and 8 bases at J, with 20 bases between the two ends. The CDR3 is 14 amino acids. The CDR3 region has the DNA TGTGCCAGTATCACCCCCGGACTAGGGATAGGCTACACCTTC. This sequence encodes CASITPGLGIGYTF.

V usage is TRBV5-1 and J usage is TRBJ1-1; possible D gene TRBD1, 5 bases. Trimming pared 3 bases from V and 2 bases from J, leaving 17 bases between. Germline V CDR1 and CDR2: SGHRS, YFSETQ. The CDR3 extends over 16 amino acids. In DNA form, the CDR3 reads TGCGCCAGCAGCTGGGGTTGGGGCAGCTTAAACACTGAAGCTTTCTTT. Translated: CASSWGWGSLNTEAFF.

The CDR3 loop reads CASSPGQGSYSPLHF. CDR3 nucleotide sequence: TGTGCCAGCAGCCCCGGACAGGGCTCGTATTCACCCCTCCACTTT. The chain couples TRBV7-9 to TRBJ1-6, with 8 bases identical to TRBD1. The CDR3 is 15 residues long. Germline-derived CDR1 and CDR2 are SEHNR and FQNEAQ (reference sequence). Losses at the gene ends were 5 bases for V and 8 bases for J; bases not matched to a gene: 8.

This clone appeared a single time. The CDR3 nucleotides read TGTGCCAGCAGTTTAGACTCGTACAATGAGCAGTTCTTC. It specifies CASSLDSYNEQFF. The chain joins TRBV27 to TRBJ2-1; D uncertain. Deletions cut 2 bases from V and 4 bases from J, with 6 bases between. Germline V gives CDR1 MNHEY, CDR2 SMNVEV (reference sequence). The CDR3 length is 13 residues.

The chain carries TRBV11-2 and TRBJ2-5; TRBD2 matches 8 bases. Unmatched junction bases numbered 9, after V lost 5 bases and J lost 4 bases. Germline V gene sequence: CDR1 SGHAT, CDR2 FQNNGV. This CDR3 comprises 15 residues. CDR3: CASSVREAGGETQYF. For the CDR3, the DNA is TGTGCCAGCAGCGTGCGCGAGGCGGGAGGAGAGACCCAGTACTTC.

This clone has a single count. The chain joins TRBV2 to TRBJ1-3; D is perhaps TRBD1 (5 bases). The V and J ends lost 4 bases and 2 bases respectively, with 18 bases between them. CDR3 length equals 17 residues. Germline CDR1 SNHLY, CDR2 FYNNEI. The CDR3 region has the DNA TGTGCCAGCAGTGGAGCGGGCCCAGGGATCGCTGGAAACACCATATATTTT. This encodes CASSGAGPGIAGNTIYF.

The rearrangement uses TRBV10-3 and TRBJ2-7, with D perhaps TRBD1 (5 bases). The CDR3 is 14 residues long. Trimming removed 0 bases from V and 2 bases from J, with 8 bases in between. Germline V gene lookup returns CDR1 ENHRY and CDR2 SYGVKD. CDR3 amino acids: CAISESMTAYEQYF. The DNA for the CDR3 is TGTGCCATCAGTGAGTCGATGACAGCCTACGAGCAGTACTTC.

The chain uses TRBV4-3 and TRBJ1-2, with D uncertain. V shed 0 bases and J shed 8 bases, with 10 bases lying between them. The CDR3 contains 13 residues. Germline V gene data show CDR1 as LGHNA and CDR2 as YSLEER. The CDR3 DNA reads TGCGCCAGCAGCCAAGAGAGGGCAAGAGGCTACACCTTC. Translated: CASSQERARGYTF.

V is TRBV28 and J is TRBJ1-2; 8 bases align to TRBD1. V lost 6 bases to trimming and J lost 3 bases; unmatched junction nucleotides: 6. Per germline, CDR1 MDHEN and CDR2 SYDVKM. This CDR3 contains 14 residues. CDR3 sequence: CASRSTGVYYGYTF. Written as DNA, the CDR3 is TGTGCCAGCAGGTCGACAGGGGTCTACTATGGCTACACCTTC.

V and J are TRBV28 and TRBJ1-5; tentatively, D is TRBD1 (6 bases). The V gene's germline CDR1 is MDHEN and CDR2 SYDVKM. The CDR3 covers 12 residues. V was cut by 6 bases and J by 7 bases, with 10 bases left in between. CDR3 region: CASSQGSQPQHF. CDR3 sequence (DNA): TGTGCCAGCAGCCAGGGGAGCCAGCCCCAGCATTTT.

The chain recombines TRBV7-9 with TRBJ1-2; D is perhaps TRBD1 (6 bases). There are 13 residues in the CDR3. Germline V gene sequence: CDR1 SEHNR, CDR2 FQNEAQ (reference sequence). Trimming pared 5 bases from V and 1 base from J, leaving 8 bases between. The CDR3 region is CASSRQDNYGYTF. CDR3 nucleotide sequence: TGTGCCAGCAGCAGACAGGATAACTATGGCTACACCTTC.

V and J are TRBV4-3 and TRBJ1-4, with D possibly matching TRBD1 (5 bases). Germline V gives CDR1 LGHNA, CDR2 YSLEER. This CDR3 comprises 15 residues. The V end lost 0 bases, the J end lost 8 bases, and 13 bases lay between the germline ends. The CDR3 is CASSQDRQGDEKLFF. CDR3 nucleotide sequence: TGCGCCAGCAGCCAAGATCGCCAGGGTGACGAAAAACTGTTTTTT.

The sample holds one count of this clone. A read error is possible here, since a much larger clone lies one base away. The rearrangement joins TRBV2 to TRBJ1-1, with D possibly being TRBD1 (5 bases). The CDR3 extends over 15 amino acids. Germline V gene sequence: CDR1 SNHLY, CDR2 FYNNEI. Trimming removed 7 bases at V and 1 base at J, with 16 bases between. In nucleotides, the CDR3 is TGTGCCAGCATTTACGGAGGGGCGTCGAACACTGAAGCTTTCTTT. Translation: CASIYGGASNTEAFF.

CDR3 bases: TGTGCCAGTAGTCCACGGACAGGGAAGGGCAATGAGCAGTTCTTC. Protein sequence: CASSPRTGKGNEQFF. The chain links TRBV19 to TRBJ2-1; 8 nucleotides match TRBD1. Germline V CDR1 and CDR2: LNHDA, SQIVND (reference sequence). This CDR3 spans 15 amino acids. Trimming cost V 5 bases and J 6 bases; bases outside gene matches: 9.

V is TRBV2 and J is TRBJ2-5; 8 positions agree with TRBD1. In germline, CDR1 is SNHLY, CDR2 FYNNEI. The CDR3 has 13 amino acids. V gave up 9 bases and J gave up 5 bases; unmatched junction bases: 8. The CDR3 bases are TGTGCCAGTTTCAGGGGGCGTGGGGAGACCCAGTACTTC. Its translation is CASFRGRGETQYF.

The chain links TRBV18 to TRBJ2-7; D gene uncertain. V lost 2 bases and J lost 2, with 10 bases in between. Germline loops: CDR1 KGHSH, CDR2 LQKENI. The CDR3 has 14 residues. CDR3 region: CASSPGRSPYEQYF. The CDR3 DNA reads TGTGCCAGCTCACCAGGCAGAAGTCCCTACGAGCAGTACTTC.

The V and J genes are TRBV3-1 (or the pseudogene TRBV3-2) and TRBJ2-5, with 10 bases matching TRBD2. Germline CDR1 is LGHDT and CDR2 is YNNKEL (reference sequence). The length of the CDR3 is 17 residues. Trimming at V came to 1 base and at J to 5 bases, leaving 10 bases not matched to a gene. This CDR3 is CASSQGRGLAIRETQYF. CDR3 DNA: TGTGCCAGCAGCCAAGGGAGGGGACTAGCGATCCGGGAGACCCAGTACTTC.

J is TRBJ1-3 and V is TRBV7-4, with D perhaps TRBD1 (5 bases). Trimming removed 0 bases from V and 0 bases from J, with 9 bases in between. This CDR3 has 16 amino acids. Germline V lookup: CDR1 SGHVT, CDR2 SQSDAQ. The chain's CDR3 is CASSLATGSSGNTIYF. CDR3 nucleotide sequence: TGTGCCAGCAGCTTAGCCACAGGCAGCTCTGGAAACACCATATATTTT.

This rearrangement joins TRBV5-1 to TRBJ2-7; 7 bases match TRBD1. The V and J ends lost 1 base and 1 base, in that order; junction bases with no gene match: 8. This CDR3 region has 16 residues. Germline V gene lookup returns CDR1 SGHRS and CDR2 YFSETQ. For the CDR3, the DNA is TGCGCCAGCAGCTTGTCTGGACAGGACGAATCCTACGAGCAGTACTTC. Its translation is CASSLSGQDESYEQYF.

In DNA form, the CDR3 reads TGTGCCAGCAGCGAGCAGACAGGGACAGATACGCAGTATTTT. This gives the protein CASSEQTGTDTQYF. The chain carries TRBV9 and TRBJ2-3; 7 bases line up with TRBD1. V was clipped by 3 bases and J by 3 bases; unmatched bases: 4. There are 14 residues in the CDR3. Germline-derived CDR1 and CDR2 are SGDLS and YYNGEE.

This clone has a single count. The rearrangement joins TRBV6-5 to TRBJ2-7; D may be TRBD1 (5 bases). Germline lookup yields CDR1 MNHEY and CDR2 SVGAGI. The CDR3 covers 14 residues. V lost 7 bases and J 2 bases, leaving 15 bases between the germline ends. This chain's CDR3 is CASTPARVAYEQYF. The CDR3 coding sequence is TGTGCCAGCACCCCGGCCAGGGTAGCCTACGAGCAGTACTTC.